These 8 T cell receptor beta chains were all obtained from the same sample, sequenced in a study of T cells in Graves' hyperthyroidism and ophthalmopathy. TCR beta CDR3 regions were amplified from RNA. An initial round of RT-PCR targeting the TCR CDR3 relied on the HTBI primer set. Using its own MiXCR run on the multiplex PCR reads, TCRdb lists one record per CDR3 protein. Of hundreds of thousands of distinct CDR3 sequences in the sample, less than 15% were seen once. The material sequenced was blood. These TCRs come from a woman aged 18 to 35 with Graves' hyperthyroidism.

The rearrangement links TRBV5-1 to TRBJ1-4, with D hard to call. CDR3 length: 14 amino acids. CDR1 and CDR2 from the germline V gene are SGHRS and YFSETQ. Trimming took off 4 bases at V and 8 bases at J, with 15 bases between the two ends. CDR3 amino acids: CASSNRPRYEKLFF. The CDR3 DNA is TGCGCCAGCAGCAATCGACCGAGGTACGAAAAACTGTTTTTT.

This clonotype appeared many times. This chain connects TRBV20-1 to TRBJ2-1, with TRBD1 identical over 11 bases. Germline CDR1 DFQATT, CDR2 SNEGSKA (reference sequence). Trimming cost V 5 bases and J 3 bases; bases outside gene matches: 6. The CDR3 length is 15 residues. CDR3 region: CSAPGTGGFYNEQFF. The CDR3 DNA sequence: TGCAGTGCTCCCGGGACAGGGGGTTTCTACAATGAGCAGTTCTTC.

This clonotype was seen a handful of times. The CDR3 DNA follows: TGTGCCAGCAGCCCCCGGGTGGGGGAGCAGTTCTTC. It codes for CASSPRVGEQFF. This chain links TRBV7-2 with TRBJ2-1; no firm D call. V lost 5 bases to trimming and J lost 10 bases, with 12 bases between them. The CDR3 length is 12 residues. In germline, CDR1 is SGHTA, CDR2 FQGNSA. The full variable domain, with the rest looked up from reference TRBV7-2 and TRBJ2-1, is GAGVSQSPSNKVTEKGKDVELRCDPISGHTALYWYRQSLGQGLEFLIYFQGNSAPDKSGLPSDRFSAERTGGSVSTLTIQRTQQEDSAVYLCASSPRVGEQFFGPGTRLTVL.

The chain combines TRBV9 with TRBJ1-4; unclear D gene. The V end was cut by 0 bases, the J end by 6 bases, with 9 bases between. The germline V gene has CDR1 SGDLS and CDR2 YYNGEE. The CDR3 extends over 14 amino acids. Here the CDR3 DNA reads TGTGCCAGCAGCGTAGGTAACGTTCATGAAAAACTGTTTTTT. Translation gives CASSVGNVHEKLFF. Drawing the rest from reference TRBV9 and TRBJ1-4, the complete variable domain is DSGVTQTPKHLITATGQRVTLRCSPRSGDLSVYWYQQSLDQGLQFLIQYYNGEERAKGNILERFSAQQFPDLHSELNLSSLELGDSALYFCASSVGNVHEKLFFGSGTQLSVL.

This clonotype was observed at least ten times. The V call is TRBV5-1, the J call TRBJ2-7; possibly TRBD1 for D (6 bases). V lost 0 bases to trimming and J lost 2 bases, with 12 bases between them. Germline values: CDR1 SGHRS, CDR2 YFSETQ. This CDR3 spans 15 amino acids. The CDR3 region has the DNA TGCGCCAGCAGCTTGGAAGGGACACGCGCCTACGAGCAGTACTTC. Its translation: CASSLEGTRAYEQYF.

The genes are TRBV20-1 and TRBJ2-2; 8 bases map to TRBD2. V gave up 5 bases and J gave up 5 bases; unmatched junction bases: 10. CDR1 and CDR2 (germline): DFQATT, SNEGSKA (reference sequence). The CDR3 is 15 amino acids. CDR3 amino acids: CSAAGTRGFTGELFF. The CDR3 nucleotides read TGCAGTGCTGCCGGGACTAGAGGGTTTACCGGGGAGCTGTTTTTT.

CDR3: CATSREDGSAHEQYF. The DNA for the CDR3 is TGTGCCACCAGCAGAGAAGATGGCAGTGCCCACGAGCAGTACTTC. The V call is TRBV15, the J call TRBJ2-7; D not certain. The CDR3 extends over 15 amino acids. Deletions cut 0 bases from V and 5 bases from J, with 14 bases between. CDR1 LNHNV and CDR2 YYDKDF come from the germline V gene (reference sequence).

With respect to this clonotype: A clone one base away is much larger, so this may be a read error. The chain recombines TRBV7-9 with TRBJ2-7; no definite D call. There are 14 residues in the CDR3. V was shortened by 1 base and J by 9 bases, with 16 bases between the two germline ends. Germline V CDR1 and CDR2: SEHNR, FQNEAQ (reference sequence). The CDR3 nucleotides read TGTGCCAGCAGCTTAGGGGGTATGCGGAACGGGCAGTACTTC. Translating it yields CASSLGGMRNGQYF.